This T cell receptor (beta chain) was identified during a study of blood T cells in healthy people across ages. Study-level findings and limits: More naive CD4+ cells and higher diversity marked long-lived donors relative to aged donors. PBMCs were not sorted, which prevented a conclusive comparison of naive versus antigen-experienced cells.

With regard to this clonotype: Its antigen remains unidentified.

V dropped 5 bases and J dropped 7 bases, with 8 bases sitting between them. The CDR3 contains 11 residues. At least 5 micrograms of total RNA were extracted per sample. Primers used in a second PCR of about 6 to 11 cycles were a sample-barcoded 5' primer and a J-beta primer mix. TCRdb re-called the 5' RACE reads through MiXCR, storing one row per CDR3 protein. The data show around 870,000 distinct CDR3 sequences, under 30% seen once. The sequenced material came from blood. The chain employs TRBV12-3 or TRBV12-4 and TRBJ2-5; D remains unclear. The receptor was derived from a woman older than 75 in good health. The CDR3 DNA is TGTGCCAGCAGTGCCGCCCGGACCCAGTACTTC. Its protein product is CASSAARTQYF.